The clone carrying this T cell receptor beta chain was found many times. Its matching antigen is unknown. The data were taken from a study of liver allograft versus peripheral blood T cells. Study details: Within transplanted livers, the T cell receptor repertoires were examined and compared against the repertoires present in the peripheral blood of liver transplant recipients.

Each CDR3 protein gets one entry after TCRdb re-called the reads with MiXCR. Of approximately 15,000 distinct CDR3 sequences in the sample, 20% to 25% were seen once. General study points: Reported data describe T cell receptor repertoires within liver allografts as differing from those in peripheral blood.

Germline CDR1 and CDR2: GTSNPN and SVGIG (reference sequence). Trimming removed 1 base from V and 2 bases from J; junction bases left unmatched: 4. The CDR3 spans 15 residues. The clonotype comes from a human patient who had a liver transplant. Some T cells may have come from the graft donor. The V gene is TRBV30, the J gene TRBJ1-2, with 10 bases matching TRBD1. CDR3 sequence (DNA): TGTGCCTGGAGTGGACAGGGGGCGGCGAACTATGGCTACACCTTC. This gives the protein CAWSGQGAANYGYTF.